The rows below give T cell receptor beta chains drawn from one sample of a study of neoadjuvant anti-PD-1 for oral cavity cancer. Repertoires were generated with immunoSEQ multiplex PCR, while TCRdb's copy carries only in-frame clones and drops some. The profile covers 55,000 to 75,000 clones, with about 90% appearing a single time and less than 3% taken by the ten largest. This specimen was PBMCs, taken after nivolumab (anti-PD-1) treatment. The origin of the receptors is a person between 35 and 79 years old with oral cavity squamous cell carcinoma. Both conserved end residues are part of each CDR3. A D gene is named only where the DNA matches it firmly. Size is stated for part of the rows, as once, few or many counts, or as a class when the clone is expanded.

size | J | D | V | DNA | CDR3
. | TRBJ2-3 | TRBD2 | TRBV7-3 | TGTGCCAGCAGCTTAGGTCAGCGGGGGGCTAACACAGATACGCAGTATTTT | CASSLGQRGANTDTQYF
. | TRBJ1-6 | . | TRBV19 | TGTGCCAGTAGTTCGGGGAATTCACCCCTCCACTTT | CASSSGNSPLHF
. | TRBJ1-5 | . | TRBV29-1 | TGCAGCGTTCACGCCCAATGGGGCGATCAGCCCCAGCATTTT | CSVHAQWGDQPQHF
. | TRBJ2-6 | . | TRBV7-9 | TGTGCCAGCAGCTCGGCCCGCTATCTTGTAAGCGCCAACGTCCTGACTTTC | CASSSARYLVSANVLTF
. | TRBJ1-3 | TRBD1 | TRBV9 | TGTGCCAGCAGCGTAACCGGGACAGTTGGAAACACCATATATTTT | CASSVTGTVGNTIYF
. | TRBJ1-2 | . | TRBV11-2 | TGTGCCAGCAGCTTAGGTGGCACCCTAGGGGGATATGGCTACACCTTC | CASSLGGTLGGYGYTF
. | TRBJ2-3 | . | TRBV10-3 | TGTGCCATCAGTGGGGGCGCTATCTCTAGCACAGATACGCAGTATTTT | CAISGGAISSTDTQYF
. | TRBJ2-7 | . | TRBV15 | TGTGCCACCAGCAGAGAGGGGCAGGGCTACGAGCAGTACTTC | CATSREGQGYEQYF
. | TRBJ2-7 | TRBD1 | TRBV28 | TGTGCCAGCAGTCAAACCTCCGGGACAGGGAGGCACGAGCAGTACTTC | CASSQTSGTGRHEQYF
. | TRBJ1-2 | . | TRBV7-8 | TGTGCCAGCAGCTTAACAGGGAGGTCGTCTGGCTACACCTTC | CASSLTGRSSGYTF
. | TRBJ1-3 | . | TRBV19 | TGTGCCAGTAGTCGGCCCGGCAACTCTGGAAACACCATATATTTT | CASSRPGNSGNTIYF
. | TRBJ2-2 | . | TRBV11-1 | TGTGCCAGCGGGGGGCGAACGAACACCGGGGAGCTGTTTTTT | CASGGRTNTGELFF
. | TRBJ1-2 | . | TRBV5-1 | TGCGCCAGCAGCTCCCTTTATCGAGAGTATGGCTACACCTTC | CASSSLYREYGYTF
. | TRBJ2-4 | . | TRBV7-2 | TGTGCCAGCAGCTCCAGGGGAGCCAAAAACATTCAGTACTTC | CASSSRGAKNIQYF
. | TRBJ2-2 | . | TRBV19 | TGTGCCAGTAGTATAGATCCCCTGGGTCCCAACACCGGGGAGCTGTTTTTT | CASSIDPLGPNTGELFF
. | TRBJ2-7 | . | TRBV6-1 | TGTGCCAGCAGAAGCTACGAGCAGTACTTC | CASRSYEQYF
. | TRBJ2-7 | . | TRBV6-1 | TGTGCCAGCGCTGGCCGGGGGACAATCGTCCACGAGCAGTACTTC | CASAGRGTIVHEQYF
few | TRBJ1-1 | . | TRBV4-2 | TGTGCCAGCAGCCAAGATTTAATAGGACAGACAACCAACACTGAAGCTTTCTTT | CASSQDLIGQTTNTEAFF
. | TRBJ2-5 | . | TRBV7-3 | TGTGCCAGCAGCCCACCCGGGGTAGCCGAGACCCAGTACTTC | CASSPPGVAETQYF
. | TRBJ2-3 | . | TRBV7-9 | TGTGCCAGCAGCTTAAGGAGGCCGGGACCTAGCACAGATACGCAGTATTTT | CASSLRRPGPSTDTQYF
. | TRBJ1-1 | . | TRBV5-1 | TGCGCCAGCAGCCAACCCCCCAACACTGAAGCTTTCTTT | CASSQPPNTEAFF
. | TRBJ2-1 | . | TRBV6-4 | TGTGCCAGCAGTGGATCATCGGTGGGAGAGCAGTTCTTC | CASSGSSVGEQFF